Listed below are T cell receptor beta chains from one sample, sequenced in a study of OX40 agonist ivuxolimab in advanced cancers. Assay: immunoSEQ multiplex PCR; the TCRdb copy retains only in-frame clones and omits some. The sample yields approximately 27,000 clones, roughly 84% seen once. The input for sequencing was CD4+ or CD8+ T cells sorted from blood, taken in a trial of the OX40 agonist ivuxolimab. The receptors derive from an adult with an advanced solid tumor such as melanoma, head and neck, liver or kidney cancer. Both conserved end residues are part of each CDR3. D genes are given only for firm matches. Clone size is shown for a subset of rows, as once, few, many or a class of expanded clone.

TRBD1 | TRBJ2-1 | medium-sized | TRBV6-5 | TGTGCCAGCAGTTACTCGATTATTTCGGGACAGGTCCAGTTCTTC | CASSYSIISGQVQFF
TRBD1 | TRBJ1-5 | few | TRBV5-5 | TGTGCCAGCAGCTTGGGGACAGGAGGCAATCAGCCCCAGCATTTT | CASSLGTGGNQPQHF
NA | TRBJ2-1 | NA | TRBV5-3 | TGTGCCAGAAGCTTGGCCGACGATCGCGTAAATTACAATGAGCAGTTCTTC | CARSLADDRVNYNEQFF
NA | TRBJ1-1 | NA | TRBV19 | TGTGCCAGTAGATTTGGTGGAACCACTGAAGCTTTCTTT | CASRFGGTTEAFF
NA | TRBJ2-7 | NA | TRBV19 | TGTGCCAGTGGGGCGAGCGTGATCTCCTACGAGCAGTACTTC | CASGASVISYEQYF
TRBD2 | TRBJ2-1 | NA | TRBV19 | TGTGCCAGTAGTATAGCGGGAGGTGGGAATGAGCAGTTCTTC | CASSIAGGGNEQFF
NA | TRBJ2-7 | once | TRBV29-1 | TGCAGCACCCTGTCCGGGACAAACTACGAGCAGTACTTC | CSTLSGTNYEQYF
NA | TRBJ1-1 | NA | TRBV19 | TGTGCCAGTAGTATCGGAGCAGGAGGCACTGAAGCTTTCTTT | CASSIGAGGTEAFF
NA | TRBJ1-5 | NA | TRBV7-9 | TGTGCCAGCAGCTTAGTAGGCAGAAATCAGCCCCAGCATTTT | CASSLVGRNQPQHF
TRBD1 | TRBJ2-7 | NA | TRBV28 | TGTGCCAGCAGTCGTTGGCAGGGGGACCTTAATGAGCAGTACTTC | CASSRWQGDLNEQYF
NA | TRBJ2-3 | NA | TRBV5-4 | TGTGCCAGCAGCTTGGTTGGGTTCCCAGATACGCAGTATTTT | CASSLVGFPDTQYF
TRBD2 | TRBJ2-5 | NA | TRBV7-2 | TGTGCCAGCAGCAAAGGACTAGCACCTCCCTCAGAGACCCAGTACTTC | CASSKGLAPPSETQYF
NA | TRBJ2-3 | NA | TRBV19 | TGTGCCAGTAGTTCCCAGAGCGTTAGCACAGATACGCAGTATTTT | CASSSQSVSTDTQYF
NA | TRBJ1-3 | NA | TRBV19 | TGTGCCAGTAGTATTTGGGAAGACTCTGGAAACACCATATATTTT | CASSIWEDSGNTIYF
NA | TRBJ2-7 | NA | TRBV7-9 | TGTGCCAGCAGCTTACCCGGAACCGCGCAGTACTTC | CASSLPGTAQYF
NA | TRBJ1-1 | NA | TRBV6-1 | TGTGCCAGTGGGAAACAGGGAACTGAAGCTTTCTTT | CASGKQGTEAFF
NA | TRBJ2-3 | once | TRBV27 | TGTGCCACCAATGCCAGGAGCTCTCCTACAGATACGCAGTATTTT | CATNARSSPTDTQYF
TRBD2 | TRBJ2-2 | NA | TRBV7-6 | TGTGCCAGCAGCACCGGGACTAGCGGGACCGGGGAGCTGTTTTTT | CASSTGTSGTGELFF
NA | TRBJ2-2 | medium-sized | TRBV4-1 | TGCGCCAGCAGCTTTCATTCAGGCGGGGAGCTGTTTTTT | CASSFHSGGELFF
TRBD2 | TRBJ2-1 | once | TRBV28 | TGTGCCAGCAGCTTGGGGGGGAATGAGCAGTTCTTC | CASSLGGNEQFF
TRBD1 | TRBJ2-7 | NA | TRBV20-1 | TGCAGTGCTGGGGGACAGGGCTTTCCGTACTTC | CSAGGQGFPYF
TRBD2 | TRBJ2-3 | NA | TRBV19 | TGTGCCAGTAGTACCGGGACTAGCGGGAGTGGTGGCACAGATACGCAGTATTTT | CASSTGTSGSGGTDTQYF
TRBD2 | TRBJ2-5 | NA | TRBV5-1 | TGCGCCAGCAGTCCAGCGGGAGATCCCCAAGAGACCCAGTACTTC | CASSPAGDPQETQYF
TRBD2 | TRBJ2-1 | once | TRBV5-1 | TGCGCCAGCAGCTTGGGTCTAGCGGGAGGGGATGAGCAGTTCTTC | CASSLGLAGGDEQFF
NA | TRBJ1-1 | NA | TRBV4-1 | TGCGCCAGCAGCCAAGTGGCACCGAACACTGAAGCTTTCTTT | CASSQVAPNTEAFF
NA | TRBJ2-2 | NA | TRBV28 | TGTGCCAGCAGGTCCCCGAAACAAAACACCGGGGAGCTGTTTTTT | CASRSPKQNTGELFF